Reported below is one T cell receptor (beta chain). This clonotype was counted many times. Its antigen is unknown. It has no much larger one-base neighbor in the sample; base qualities were not kept. The data stem from a study of spatial heterogeneity in lung cancer (dated by TCRdb to the late 2010s). Background on the whole study: Donors were under 95 patients with early-stage, untreated non-small cell lung cancer from the lung TRACERx cohort. More beta-chain than alpha-chain transcripts were consistently detected, likely reflecting higher beta-chain transcript abundance. In the raw uncorrected reads, each unique combination of TCR and UMI appeared on average more than ten times. Follow-up PBMC samples were sequenced whenever available, and the median time to follow-up was 2 to 3 years after resection. Nonsynonymous mutation counts, determined by whole-exome sequencing of tumor tissue, were related to TCR repertoire features. Both alpha and beta chains were TCR-sequenced in around 230 tumor regions, about 69 matched nontumor lung samples and around 54 PBMC samples obtained at surgery. TCR alpha and beta repertoires were quantitatively compared across multiple tumor regions, matched nontumor lung and blood in non-small cell lung cancer.

The library was built by means of 5' RACE. TCRdb shows the sequencer as NextSeq 500. In the TCR library protocol, a unique molecular identifier was attached to each TCR cDNA molecule so that PCR and sequencing errors could be corrected. Per the authors' processing: TCR identification, UMI-based error correction and CDR3 extraction were performed with Decombinator tools. TCRs above a frequency of 2 per 1,000, corresponding to the top 1% of the tumor frequency distribution, were defined as expanded. Rényi diversity was computed with the R vegan package after subsampling each repertoire 100 times to 5,000 TCRs. CDR3 similarity networks were built from amino acid triplet string-kernel similarity, with CDR3s being connected when pairwise similarity was above 0.82. Through fastp at Q25 and MiXCR, TCRdb rebuilt clones from the public reads, retaining in-frame beta chains. Each CDR3 protein appears once, grouped with its most common genes and DNA. V and J calls and clone size were set by TCRdb, not the authors. Counted in this sample were 35,000 to 45,000 distinct CDR3 sequences; about 7.6% of them appeared once. Around a tenth of the sample belongs to the ten largest clones.

Results the study describes overall, beyond this receptor: Confirming at a functional level the hypothesis that regional TCRs recognize regional mutations was considered to require additional single-cell paired TCR alpha and beta sequencing. Comparisons of baseline and follow-up blood repertoires included only 14 patients. Ubiquitous expanded tumor TCRs were found in blood more often at tumor resection than at routine follow-up.

What this sample's time point label stands for: blood at routine non-recurrence follow-up after resection. Without any cell sorting, TCR sequencing was performed on whole RNA extracted either from tumor and nontumor lung tissue or from cryopreserved PBMC samples. Only patients with enough RNA available from two or more tumor regions were chosen for TCR sequencing. This sequence originates from a male donor with early-stage non-small cell lung cancer. Source: PBMCs, taken at follow-up.

CDR3 loop: CSASPQGGGDYEQFF. The nucleotide sequence is given as TGCAGTGCTAGCCCCCAAGGCGGGGGGGACTATGAGCAGTTCTTC. The rearranged chain carries TRBV20-1 and TRBJ2-1, with 9 bases aligning to TRBD2. Its CDR3 holds 15 amino acids, cysteine through phenylalanine. Only the CDR3 part of the read is kept: 45 bases, read in frame from the first base. V trim: 3 bases; J trim: 8 bases; unmatched bases: 11. The germline V gene (reference sequence) sets CDR1 to DFQATT and CDR2 to SNEGSKA.